These 30 T cell receptor beta chains originate from one sample sequenced in a study of T cell responses to AZD1222 COVID-19 vaccine. Clones were read by immunoSEQ multiplex PCR, and TCRdb kept only the in-frame ones, dropping some. The table has about 160,000 clones, 90% to 95% seen once. The sample consisted of peripheral blood, taken on day 0 of MenACWY control vaccination. Receptor source: an adult in good health.

The chain employs TRBV4-3 and TRBJ2-7; unclear D gene. The CDR3 is 12 residues long. The ends were cut back, 0 bases at V and 5 bases at J, with 5 bases in the middle. CDR1 is LGHNA, CDR2 YSLEER, per germline. For the CDR3, the DNA is TGCGCCAGCAGCCAAGAACAGCACGAGCAGTACTTC. Translated, it gives CASSQEQHEQYF.

This sequence joins TRBV2 and TRBJ1-1, with TRBD1 as a possible D gene (5 bases). Trimming left V 3 bases short and J 3 bases short, with 17 bases between. Looked up from germline, CDR1 is SNHLY and CDR2 is FYNNEI. CDR3 size: 16 residues. The DNA of the CDR3 is TGTGCCAGCAGTGAGTCCCGGACCGCGGGGGACACTGAAGCTTTCTTT. Protein: CASSESRTAGDTEAFF.

In nucleotides, the CDR3 is TGTGCCTGGGGCCCGGGACAGGGCCTATTCGGACAGCGGTACTTC. It is translated as CAWGPGQGLFGQRYF. V usage is TRBV30 and J usage is TRBJ2-5; TRBD1 aligns across 9 bases. The CDR3 has 15 residues. Germline-derived CDR1 and CDR2 are GTSNPN and SVGIG (reference sequence). The V segment lost 5 bases and the J segment 13 bases; nucleotides outside the gene matches: 20.

This clone has at least ten counts. This chain links TRBV7-2 with TRBJ2-7; D may be TRBD2 (6 bases). Germline V CDR1 and CDR2: SGHTA, FQGNSA. The CDR3 loop spans 15 amino acids. The V and J ends lost 5 bases and 2 bases respectively, with 16 bases between them. The CDR3 DNA sequence: TGTGCCAGCAGCCTAGGCGGCGGGGTGGCCTACGAGCAGTACTTC. Translation: CASSLGGGVAYEQYF.

J is TRBJ2-5 and V is TRBV5-1, with 11 bases identical to TRBD1. This CDR3 has 15 residues. Germline V gene sequence: CDR1 SGHRS, CDR2 YFSETQ. J was trimmed by 5 bases and V by 0 bases; bases with no gene match: 3. The CDR3 is CASSLGTGGAETQYF. The DNA for the CDR3 is TGCGCCAGCAGCTTGGGGACAGGGGGCGCGGAGACCCAGTACTTC.

This chain links TRBV19 with TRBJ1-1; tentative D call: TRBD1 (5 bases). This CDR3 has 14 amino acids. Trimming removed 2 bases at V and 3 bases at J, with 10 bases between. Germline lookup yields CDR1 LNHDA and CDR2 SQIVND (reference sequence). The DNA for the CDR3 is TGTGCCAGTAGTATATCGTGGGGGGACACTGAAGCTTTCTTT. Residues: CASSISWGDTEAFF.

The rearrangement uses TRBV19 and TRBJ1-1, with 11 bases fitting TRBD1. V gave up 5 bases and J gave up 4 bases; unmatched junction bases: 6. The CDR3 runs to 15 residues. Germline CDR1 and CDR2: LNHDA and SQIVND (reference sequence). CDR3: CASSSGQGARTEAFF. The CDR3 DNA reads TGTGCCAGTAGTTCTGGACAGGGGGCGCGCACTGAAGCTTTCTTT.

The chain links TRBV10-2 to TRBJ2-7, with a weak D call TRBD1 (5 bases). CDR1 and CDR2 (germline): WSHSY, SAAADI. Deletions cut 10 bases from V and 6 bases from J, with 25 bases between. The CDR3 is 15 amino acids. The DNA of the CDR3 is TGCGCCACCTCCCAGGTTCAGGGTTTTTATTCCGAGCAGTACTTC. Its protein is CATSQVQGFYSEQYF.

This clone was seen only a few times. V usage is TRBV11-2 and J usage is TRBJ2-7; the D gene is possibly TRBD2 (5 bases). Germline V CDR1 and CDR2: SGHAT, FQNNGV. Trimming removed 7 bases at V and 0 bases at J, with 7 bases between. This CDR3 is built from 12 residues. The CDR3 spells CASNGLSYEQYF. CDR3 bases: TGTGCCAGCAATGGACTCTCCTACGAGCAGTACTTC.

Worth noting for this clone: The junction departs from the called germline gene at one end, perhaps through a read error. This chain joins TRBV7-2 and TRBJ2-2, with 8 bases aligning to TRBD2. The CDR3 has 15 residues. Germline loops: CDR1 SGHTA, CDR2 FQGNSA. The CDR3 spells CASSVAGSNTGELFF. The CDR3 DNA reads TGTGCCAGCAGCGTAGCGGGGAGTAACACCGGGGAGCTGTTTTTT.

The chain uses TRBV5-1 and TRBJ2-1, with a tentative D call TRBD1 (5 bases). CDR1 is SGHRS and CDR2 is YFSETQ in the germline V gene. V was cut by 4 bases and J by 0 bases, with 14 bases left in between. This CDR3 is built from 16 residues. CDR3 nucleotide sequence: TGCGCCAGCAGCCCGCTAGGGGCGAACTCCTACAATGAGCAGTTCTTC. Translated: CASSPLGANSYNEQFF.

A single count supports this clone. CDR3 coding DNA: TGTGCCAGCAGCTCAAGGAAGAGGGTCACTAGCGGGAGAGACGAGCAGTACTTC. Protein sequence: CASSSRKRVTSGRDEQYF. The V call is TRBV14, the J call TRBJ2-7; 11 nucleotides align to TRBD2. Germline values: CDR1 SGHDN, CDR2 FVKESK. This CDR3 is built from 18 residues. V shed 5 bases, J shed 5 bases, and the junction held 17 bases outside the gene matches. Supplemented by reference TRBV14 and TRBJ2-7, the full variable domain reads EAGVTQFPSHSVIEKGQTVTLRCDPISGHDNLYWYRRVMGKEIKFLLHFVKESKQDESGMPNNRFLAERTGGTYSTLKVQPAELEDSGVYFCASSSRKRVTSGRDEQYFGPGTRLTVT.

This clone was picked up a small number of times. The chain uses TRBV4-2 and TRBJ1-2, with TRBD1 as a possible D gene (5 bases). Per germline, CDR1 LGHNA and CDR2 YNFKEQ. V dropped 7 bases and J dropped 0 bases, with 24 bases sitting between them. The CDR3 spans 18 residues. This CDR3 reads CASTTLIPGRPANYGYTF. CDR3 nucleotide sequence: TGTGCCAGCACCACGCTTATACCGGGACGGCCTGCTAACTATGGCTACACCTTC.

This chain connects TRBV29-1 to TRBJ2-6; D not resolved. The germline gives CDR1 SQVTM, CDR2 ANQGSEA. The CDR3 has 12 residues. V was clipped by 7 bases and J by 4 bases, with 8 bases between them. The CDR3 is CSAGQGANVLTF. The CDR3 DNA follows: TGCAGCGCCGGCCAGGGGGCCAACGTCCTGACTTTC.

The chain is built from TRBV11-2 and TRBJ2-1; TRBD2 aligns across 7 bases. Germline V gene data show CDR1 as SGHAT and CDR2 as FQNNGV. After removal of 7 bases from V and 6 bases from J, the junction contained 6 bases not matched to a gene. The CDR3 is made up of 13 amino acids. The CDR3, as DNA: TGTGCCAGCACCACTTTAGCGGGCAATGAGCAGTTCTTC. This encodes CASTTLAGNEQFF.

The gene calls are TRBV7-9 and TRBJ2-3, with D hard to call. The V gene lost 1 base and the J gene lost 4 bases, with 9 bases spanning the gap. CDR1 and CDR2 from the germline V gene are SEHNR and FQNEAQ (reference sequence). The CDR3 totals 14 residues. The CDR3 protein is CASSLVSGSDTQYF. DNA for the CDR3: TGTGCCAGCAGCTTAGTGAGTGGGTCAGATACGCAGTATTTT. The complete variable domain, with remaining parts taken from reference TRBV7-9 and TRBJ2-3, reads DTGVSQNPRHKITKRGQNVTFRCDPISEHNRLYWYRQTLGQGPEFLTYFQNEAQLEKSRLLSDRFSAERPKGSFSTLEIQRTEQGDSAMYLCASSLVSGSDTQYFGPGTRLTVL.

The chain couples TRBV6-2 or TRBV6-3 to TRBJ2-2; 11 bases align to TRBD2. Trimming cost V 1 base and J 6 bases; bases outside gene matches: 4. This CDR3 is built from 16 residues. Germline values: CDR1 MNHEY, CDR2 SVGEGT. The CDR3 DNA reads TGTGCCAGCAGTTACTGGCTAGCGGGAGGTGCCGGGGAGCTGTTTTTT. This encodes CASSYWLAGGAGELFF.

This chain links TRBV5-1 with TRBJ1-5, with D uncertain. Per the germline V gene, CDR1 is SGHRS and CDR2 is YFSETQ. V shed 4 bases and J shed 4 bases, with 18 bases lying between them. There are 16 residues in the CDR3. The CDR3 is CASSPGVGFRNQPQHF. CDR3 in DNA: TGCGCCAGCAGCCCTGGGGTTGGTTTCCGGAATCAGCCCCAGCATTTT. Supplemented by reference TRBV5-1 and TRBJ1-5, the full variable domain reads KAGVTQTPRYLIKTRGQQVTLSCSPISGHRSVSWYQQTPGQGLQFLFEYFSETQRNKGNFPGRFSGRQFSNSRSEMNVSTLELGDSALYLCASSPGVGFRNQPQHFGDGTRLSIL.

The chain uses TRBV15 and TRBJ1-5; no reliable D call. With 3 bases removed from V and 0 bases from J, the gap between germline ends came to 18 bases. CDR1 is LNHNV and CDR2 is YYDKDF in the germline V gene (reference sequence). This CDR3 has 18 amino acids. The CDR3 spells CATSRGGSGVYSNQPQHF. The CDR3 DNA sequence: TGTGCCACCAGCAGGGGCGGTTCTGGGGTTTATAGCAATCAGCCCCAGCATTTT. The whole variable domain, remainder taken from reference TRBV15 and TRBJ1-5, is DAMVIQNPRYQVTQFGKPVTLSCSQTLNHNVMYWYQQKSSQAPKLLFHYYDKDFNNEADTPDNFQSRRPNTSFCFLDIRSPGLGDTAMYLCATSRGGSGVYSNQPQHFGDGTRLSIL.

The rearrangement joins TRBV5-1 to TRBJ2-1; 14 nucleotides match TRBD2. This CDR3 is built from 16 residues. Germline V gene data show CDR1 as SGHRS and CDR2 as YFSETQ. Trimming at V came to 4 bases and at J to 8 bases, leaving 8 bases not matched to a gene. CDR3: CASSATSGRAFDEQFF. The CDR3 DNA reads as TGCGCCAGCAGCGCGACTAGCGGGAGGGCGTTTGATGAGCAGTTCTTC. The full variable domain, rest sourced from reference TRBV5-1 and TRBJ2-1, is KAGVTQTPRYLIKTRGQQVTLSCSPISGHRSVSWYQQTPGQGLQFLFEYFSETQRNKGNFPGRFSGRQFSNSRSEMNVSTLELGDSALYLCASSATSGRAFDEQFFGPGTRLTVL.

The rearrangement joins TRBV19 to TRBJ1-1; TRBD1 agrees at 9 bases. The trim removed 3 bases at V and 7 bases at J, leaving 12 bases unmatched. This CDR3 is 16 amino acids long. The germline V gene has CDR1 LNHDA and CDR2 SQIVND (reference sequence). The CDR3 region is CASSMIGGQGAYEAFF. The CDR3 DNA reads TGTGCCAGTAGTATGATCGGGGGACAGGGAGCCTATGAAGCTTTCTTT.

This sequence joins TRBV3-1 (or the pseudogene TRBV3-2) and TRBJ1-1; D ambiguous. The germline CDR1 and CDR2 sequences are LGHDT and YNNKEL (reference sequence). The CDR3 is 13 residues long. The V and J ends lost 2 bases and 2 bases respectively, with 6 bases between them. The DNA of the CDR3 is TGTGCCAGCAGCCAAAAGGTCAACACTGAAGCTTTCTTT. It encodes CASSQKVNTEAFF.

The chain combines TRBV7-8 with TRBJ1-2, with D possibly TRBD1 on 5 matching bases. The V end was cut by 0 bases, the J end by 4 bases, with 15 bases between. CDR1 is SGHVS and CDR2 is FQNEAQ in the germline V gene. This CDR3 has 16 residues. The CDR3 sequence is CASSLASGVSFYGYTF. CDR3 DNA sequence: TGTGCCAGCAGCTTAGCATCGGGGGTTTCGTTCTATGGCTACACCTTC.

The rearrangement links TRBV11-3 to TRBJ1-2; D perhaps matches TRBD1 (5 bases). The CDR3 extends over 14 amino acids. Germline V gene sequence: CDR1 SGHNT, CDR2 YENEEA. Trimming removed 5 bases from V and 5 bases from J, with 15 bases in between. CDR3 loop: CASSLTTAGYGYTF. DNA for the CDR3: TGTGCCAGCAGCCTCACGACAGCCGGTTATGGCTACACCTTC. Drawing the rest from reference TRBV11-3 and TRBJ1-2, the complete variable domain is EAGVVQSPRYKIIEKKQPVAFWCNPISGHNTLYWYLQNLGQGPELLIRYENEEAVDDSQLPKDRFSAERLKGVDSTLKIQPAELGDSAVYLCASSLTTAGYGYTFGSGTRLTVV.

Written as DNA, the CDR3 is TGTGCCAGTAGTAGCTTGGGGACAGGGGGAGTTGAAAAACTGTTTTTT. Translating gives CASSSLGTGGVEKLFF. The chain carries TRBV19 and TRBJ1-4, with TRBD1 matching 11 bases. This CDR3 spans 16 amino acids. CDR1 and CDR2 from the germline V gene are LNHDA and SQIVND (reference sequence). The J segment lost 7 bases and the V segment lost 4 bases, leaving 8 bases of the junction unmatched. Supplemented by reference TRBV19 and TRBJ1-4, the full variable domain reads DGGITQSPKYLFRKEGQNVTLSCEQNLNHDAMYWYRQDPGQGLRLIYYSQIVNDFQKGDIAEGYSVSREKKESFPLTVTSAQKNPTAFYLCASSSLGTGGVEKLFFGSGTQLSVL.

The V and J genes are TRBV10-2 and TRBJ1-2; TRBD1 is a possible D gene (5 bases). The V gene's germline CDR1 is WSHSY and CDR2 SAAADI. CDR3 length: 14 amino acids. V lost 2 bases and J lost 6, with 13 bases in between. The CDR3 sequence is CASSENRRTDGYTF. The CDR3, as DNA: TGCGCCAGCAGTGAGAACAGGAGAACCGATGGCTACACCTTC.

Note on this clone: The junction departs from germline at one end; a sequencing error may be responsible. The chain carries TRBV6-1 and TRBJ2-2; 10 nucleotides agree with TRBD2. CDR3 length equals 20 residues. The V gene's germline CDR1 is MNHNS and CDR2 SASEGT. This CDR3 is CASSKALTSGRYANTGELFF. The CDR3 bases are TGTGCCAGCAGTAAAGCCTTGACTAGCGGGCGTTATGCGAACACCGGGGAGCTGTTTTTT.

This chain connects TRBV12-3 or TRBV12-4 to TRBJ1-2; perhaps TRBD1 as D (6 bases). V lost 4 bases, J lost 8 bases, and 14 bases lay in between. CDR3 length: 13 residues. CDR3 in DNA: TGTGCCAGCAGTTCCTCGGGGGGGCCGGGCTACACCTTC. Translating it yields CASSSSGGPGYTF.

The genes are TRBV19 and TRBJ2-7; 9 nucleotides agree with TRBD1. Germline lookup yields CDR1 LNHDA and CDR2 SQIVND (reference sequence). The CDR3 runs 14 residues. V dropped 5 bases and J dropped 7; count of bases not matched to a gene: 9. This CDR3 reads CASSQGTGRKEQYF. The CDR3 DNA sequence: TGTGCCAGTAGTCAGGGGACAGGGCGGAAAGAGCAGTACTTC.

The chain links TRBV7-2 to TRBJ1-2; D remains unclear. The V and J ends lost 1 base and 2 bases respectively, with 5 bases between them. This CDR3 region has 13 residues. CDR1 and CDR2 from the germline V gene are SGHTA and FQGNSA. The CDR3 loop reads CASSLDKNYGYTF. CDR3 DNA: TGTGCCAGCAGCTTAGATAAAAACTATGGCTACACCTTC.